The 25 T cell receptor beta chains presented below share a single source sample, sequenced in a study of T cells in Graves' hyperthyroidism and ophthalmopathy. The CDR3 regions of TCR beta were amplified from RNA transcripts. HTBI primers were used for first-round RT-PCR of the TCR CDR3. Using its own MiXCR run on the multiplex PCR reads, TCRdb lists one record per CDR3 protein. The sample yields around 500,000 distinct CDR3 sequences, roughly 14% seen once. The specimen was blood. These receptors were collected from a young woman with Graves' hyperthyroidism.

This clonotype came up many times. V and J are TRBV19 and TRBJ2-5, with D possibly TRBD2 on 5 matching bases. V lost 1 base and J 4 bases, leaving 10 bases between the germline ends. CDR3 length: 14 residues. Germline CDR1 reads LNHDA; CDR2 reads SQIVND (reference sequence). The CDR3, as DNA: TGTGCCAGTAGTATAGGTCAAGGAGGAGAGACCCAGTACTTC. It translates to CASSIGQGGETQYF.

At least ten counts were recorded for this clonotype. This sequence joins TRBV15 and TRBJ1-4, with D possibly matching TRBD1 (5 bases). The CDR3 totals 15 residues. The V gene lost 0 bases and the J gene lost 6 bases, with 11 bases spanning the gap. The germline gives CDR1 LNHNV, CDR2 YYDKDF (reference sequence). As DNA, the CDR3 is TGTGCCACCAGCAGAGAAGGTCAGGGAGATGAAAAACTGTTTTTT. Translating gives CATSREGQGDEKLFF.

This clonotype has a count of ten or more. The CDR3 DNA sequence: TGTGCCATCACGACAGGACACCCGAACACTGAAGCTTTCTTT. Its translation: CAITTGHPNTEAFF. The gene calls are TRBV19 and TRBJ1-1, with D tentatively TRBD1 (6 bases). Deletions cut 10 bases from V and 1 base from J, with 16 bases between. The CDR3 runs 14 residues. The germline V gene has CDR1 LNHDA and CDR2 SQIVND (reference sequence).

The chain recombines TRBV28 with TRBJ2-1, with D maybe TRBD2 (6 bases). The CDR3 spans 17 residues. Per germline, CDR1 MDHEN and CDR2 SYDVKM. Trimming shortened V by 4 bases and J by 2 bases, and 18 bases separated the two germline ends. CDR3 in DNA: TGTGCCAGCAGTTCACCAGTGGGCCTAGCGCCCTACAATGAGCAGTTCTTC. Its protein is CASSSPVGLAPYNEQFF.

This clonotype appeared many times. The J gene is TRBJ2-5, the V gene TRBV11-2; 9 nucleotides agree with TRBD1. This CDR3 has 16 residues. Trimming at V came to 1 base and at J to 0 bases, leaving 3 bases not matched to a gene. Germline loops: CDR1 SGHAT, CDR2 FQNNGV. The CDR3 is CASSLGGTGNQETQYF. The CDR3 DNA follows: TGTGCCAGCAGCTTAGGTGGGACAGGGAACCAAGAGACCCAGTACTTC.

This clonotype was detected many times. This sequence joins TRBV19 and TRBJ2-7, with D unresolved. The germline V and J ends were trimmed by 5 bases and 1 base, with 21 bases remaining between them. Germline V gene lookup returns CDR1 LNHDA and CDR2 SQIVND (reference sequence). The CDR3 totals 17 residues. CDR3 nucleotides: TGTGCCAGTAGTCCTCCCCAGGAAATCTTCTATTCCTACGAGCAGTACGTC. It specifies CASSPPQEIFYSYEQYV.

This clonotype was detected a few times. Here the CDR3 reads CASRPGRYQAFF. The CDR3 coding sequence is TGTGCCAGCAGGCCGGGGCGGTACCAAGCTTTCTTT. This sequence joins TRBV5-6 and TRBJ1-1; the D gene is possibly TRBD1 (5 bases). The length of the CDR3 is 12 residues. V dropped 5 bases and J dropped 9 bases, with 14 bases sitting between them. The V gene's germline CDR1 is SGHDT and CDR2 YYEEEE.

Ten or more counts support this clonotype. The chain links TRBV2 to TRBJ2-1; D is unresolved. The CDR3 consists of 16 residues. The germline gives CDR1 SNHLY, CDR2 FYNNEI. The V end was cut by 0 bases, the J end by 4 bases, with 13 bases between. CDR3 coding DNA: TGTGCCAGCAGTGAAGCAACGAGAATTTGGTACAATGAGCAGTTCTTC. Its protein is CASSEATRIWYNEQFF.

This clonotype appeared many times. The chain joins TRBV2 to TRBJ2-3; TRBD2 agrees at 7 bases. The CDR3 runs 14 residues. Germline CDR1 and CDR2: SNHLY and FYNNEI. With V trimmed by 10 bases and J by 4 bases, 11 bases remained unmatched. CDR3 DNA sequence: TGTGCCACCTTAGCGGGCCTTGTCGCAGATACGCAGTATTTT. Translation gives CATLAGLVADTQYF.

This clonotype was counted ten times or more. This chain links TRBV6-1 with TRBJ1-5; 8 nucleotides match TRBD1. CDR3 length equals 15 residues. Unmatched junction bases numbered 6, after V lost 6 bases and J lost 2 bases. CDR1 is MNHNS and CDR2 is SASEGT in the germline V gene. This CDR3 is CASSADRGGNQPQHF. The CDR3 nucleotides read TGTGCCAGCAGCGCAGACAGGGGCGGCAATCAGCCCCAGCATTTT.

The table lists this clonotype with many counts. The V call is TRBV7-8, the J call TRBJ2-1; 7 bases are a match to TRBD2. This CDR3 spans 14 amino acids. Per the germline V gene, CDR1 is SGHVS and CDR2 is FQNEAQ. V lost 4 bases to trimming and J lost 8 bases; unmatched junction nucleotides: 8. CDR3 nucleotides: TGTGCCAGCAGCTACAGGACTAGTATGGATGAGCAGTTCTTC. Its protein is CASSYRTSMDEQFF.

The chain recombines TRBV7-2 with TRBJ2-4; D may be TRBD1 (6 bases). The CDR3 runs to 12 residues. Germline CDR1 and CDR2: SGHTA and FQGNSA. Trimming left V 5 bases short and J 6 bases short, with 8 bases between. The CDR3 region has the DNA TGTGCCAGCAGCCTCAGGGGAAACATTCAGTACTTC. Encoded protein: CASSLRGNIQYF.

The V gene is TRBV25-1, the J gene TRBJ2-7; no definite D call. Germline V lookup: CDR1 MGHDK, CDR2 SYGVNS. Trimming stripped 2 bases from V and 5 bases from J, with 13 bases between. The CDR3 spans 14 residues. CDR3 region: CASSERSGVDEQYF. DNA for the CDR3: TGTGCCAGCAGTGAACGGTCAGGTGTCGACGAGCAGTACTTC.

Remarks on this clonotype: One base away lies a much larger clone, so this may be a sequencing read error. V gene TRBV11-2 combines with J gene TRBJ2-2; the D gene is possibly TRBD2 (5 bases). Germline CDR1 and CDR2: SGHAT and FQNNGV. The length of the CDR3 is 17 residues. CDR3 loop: CASSLGYSGRSTGKLFF. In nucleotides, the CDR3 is TGTGCCAGCAGCTTAGGATACAGTGGGCGGTCCACCGGGAAGCTGTTTTTT.

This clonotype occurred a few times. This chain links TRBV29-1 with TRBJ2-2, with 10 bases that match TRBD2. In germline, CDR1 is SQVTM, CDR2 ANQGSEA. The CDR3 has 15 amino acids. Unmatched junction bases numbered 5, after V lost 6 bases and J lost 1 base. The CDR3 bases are TGCAGCGTCCCAGGACTAGCGGAGAACACCGGGGAGCTGTTTTTT. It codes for CSVPGLAENTGELFF.

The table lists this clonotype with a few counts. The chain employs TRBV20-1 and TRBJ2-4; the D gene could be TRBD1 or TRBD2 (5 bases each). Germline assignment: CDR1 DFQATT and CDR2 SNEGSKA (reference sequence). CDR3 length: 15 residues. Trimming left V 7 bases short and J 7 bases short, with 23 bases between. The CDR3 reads CSVHLPRGAGNIQYF. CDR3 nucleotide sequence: TGCAGTGTCCACCTCCCCCGAGGGGCTGGGAACATTCAGTACTTC.

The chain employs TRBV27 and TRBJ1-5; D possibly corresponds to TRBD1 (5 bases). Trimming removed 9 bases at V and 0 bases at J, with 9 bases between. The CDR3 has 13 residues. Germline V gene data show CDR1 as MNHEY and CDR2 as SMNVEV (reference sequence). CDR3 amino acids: CASGDASNQPQHF. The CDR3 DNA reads TGTGCCAGTGGGGACGCTAGCAATCAGCCCCAGCATTTT.

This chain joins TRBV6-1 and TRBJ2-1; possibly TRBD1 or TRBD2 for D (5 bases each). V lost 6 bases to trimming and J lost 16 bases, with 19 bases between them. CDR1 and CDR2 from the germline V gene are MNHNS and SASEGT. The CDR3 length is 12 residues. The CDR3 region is CASRGLQGVVFF. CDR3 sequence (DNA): TGTGCCAGCAGGGGCCTGCAGGGAGTCGTTTTCTTC.

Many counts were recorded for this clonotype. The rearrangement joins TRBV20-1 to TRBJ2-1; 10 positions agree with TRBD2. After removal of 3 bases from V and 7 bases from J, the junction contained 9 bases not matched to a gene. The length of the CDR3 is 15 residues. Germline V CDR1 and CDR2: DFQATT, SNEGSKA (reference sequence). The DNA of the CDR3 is TGCAGTGCTAGTATACCAGCGGGAGGGCCAAATGAGCAGTTCTTC. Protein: CSASIPAGGPNEQFF.

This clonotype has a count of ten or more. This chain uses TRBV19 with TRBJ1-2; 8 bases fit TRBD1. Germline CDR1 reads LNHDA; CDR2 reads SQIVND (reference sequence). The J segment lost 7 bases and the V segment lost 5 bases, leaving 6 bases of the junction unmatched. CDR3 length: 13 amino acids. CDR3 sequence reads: CASSWTGMIGYTF. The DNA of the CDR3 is TGTGCCAGTAGTTGGACAGGGATGATTGGCTACACCTTC. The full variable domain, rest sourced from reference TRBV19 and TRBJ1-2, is DGGITQSPKYLFRKEGQNVTLSCEQNLNHDAMYWYRQDPGQGLRLIYYSQIVNDFQKGDIAEGYSVSREKKESFPLTVTSAQKNPTAFYLCASSWTGMIGYTFGSGTRLTVV.

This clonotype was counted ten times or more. The CDR3 here is CASSFGTAYEQYV. DNA for the CDR3: TGTGCCAGCAGTTTTGGGACAGCCTACGAGCAGTACGTC. The chain employs TRBV12-3 or TRBV12-4 and TRBJ2-7; 7 nucleotides line up with TRBD1. This CDR3 contains 13 residues. V gave up 3 bases and J gave up 2 bases; unmatched junction bases: 1.

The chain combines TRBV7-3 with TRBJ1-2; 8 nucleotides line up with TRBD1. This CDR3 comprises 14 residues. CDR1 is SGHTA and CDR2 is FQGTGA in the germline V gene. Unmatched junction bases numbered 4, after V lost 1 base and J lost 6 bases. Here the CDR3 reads CASSLNRGSDGYTF. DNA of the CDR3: TGTGCCAGCAGCTTAAACAGGGGGAGTGATGGCTACACCTTC.

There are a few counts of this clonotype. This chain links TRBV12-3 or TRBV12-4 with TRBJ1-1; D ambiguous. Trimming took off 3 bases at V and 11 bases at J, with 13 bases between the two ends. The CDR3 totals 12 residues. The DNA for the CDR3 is TGTGCCAGCAGTTTGTTCAATCTTATGGCTTTCTTT. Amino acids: CASSLFNLMAFF.

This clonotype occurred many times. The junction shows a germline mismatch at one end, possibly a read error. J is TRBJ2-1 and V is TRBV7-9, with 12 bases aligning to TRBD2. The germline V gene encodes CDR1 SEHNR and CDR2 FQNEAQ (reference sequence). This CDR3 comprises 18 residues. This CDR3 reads CASSLKVRLAGVVNEQFF. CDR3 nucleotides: TGCGCCAGCAGCTTGAAAGTGCGACTAGCGGGAGTAGTCAATGAGCAGTTCTTC.

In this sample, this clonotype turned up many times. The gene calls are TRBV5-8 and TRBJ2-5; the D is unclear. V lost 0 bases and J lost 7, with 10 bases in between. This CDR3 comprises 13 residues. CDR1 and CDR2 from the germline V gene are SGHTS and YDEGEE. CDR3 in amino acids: CASSLERLATQYF. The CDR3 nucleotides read TGTGCCAGCAGCTTGGAGAGGCTGGCGACCCAGTACTTC.